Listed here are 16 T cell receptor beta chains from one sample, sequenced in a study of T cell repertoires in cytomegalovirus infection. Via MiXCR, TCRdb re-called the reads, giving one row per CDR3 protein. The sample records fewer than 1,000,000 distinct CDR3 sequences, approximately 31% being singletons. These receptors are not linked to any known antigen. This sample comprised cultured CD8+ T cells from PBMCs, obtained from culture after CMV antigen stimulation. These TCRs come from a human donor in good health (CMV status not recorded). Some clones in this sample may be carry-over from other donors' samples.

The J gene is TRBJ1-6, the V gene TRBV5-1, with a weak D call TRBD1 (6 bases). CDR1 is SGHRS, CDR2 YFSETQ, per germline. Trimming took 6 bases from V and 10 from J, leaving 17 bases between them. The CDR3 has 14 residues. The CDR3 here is CASNEGGSRSPLHF. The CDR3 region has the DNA TGCGCCAGCAATGAGGGGGGATCAAGGTCACCCCTCCACTTT. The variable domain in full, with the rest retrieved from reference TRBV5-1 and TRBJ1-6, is KAGVTQTPRYLIKTRGQQVTLSCSPISGHRSVSWYQQTPGQGLQFLFEYFSETQRNKGNFPGRFSGRQFSNSRSEMNVSTLELGDSALYLCASNEGGSRSPLHFGNGTRLTVT.

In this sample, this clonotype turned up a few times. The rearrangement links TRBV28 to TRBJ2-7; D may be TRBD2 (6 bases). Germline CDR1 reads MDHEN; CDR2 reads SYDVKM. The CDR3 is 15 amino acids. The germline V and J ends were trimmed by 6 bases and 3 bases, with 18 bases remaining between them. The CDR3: CASSPPGELIYEQYV. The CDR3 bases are TGTGCCAGCAGCCCCCCGGGGGAGTTGATCTACGAGCAGTACGTC.

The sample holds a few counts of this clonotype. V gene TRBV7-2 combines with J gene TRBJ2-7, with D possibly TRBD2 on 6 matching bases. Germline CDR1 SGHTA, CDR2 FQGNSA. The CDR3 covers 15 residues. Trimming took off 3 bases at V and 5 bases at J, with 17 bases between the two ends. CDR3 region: CASSFIMRGTHEQYF. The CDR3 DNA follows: TGTGCCAGCAGCTTCATCATGCGGGGTACCCACGAGCAGTACTTC.

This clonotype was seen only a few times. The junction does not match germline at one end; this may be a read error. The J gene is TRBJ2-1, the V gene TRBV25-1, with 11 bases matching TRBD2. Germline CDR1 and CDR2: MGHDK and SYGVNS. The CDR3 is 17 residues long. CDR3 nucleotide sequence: TGTGCCAGCAGCGAATCGGGTAGCGGGGGGGGGCACAATGAGCAGTTCTTC. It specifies CASSESGSGGGHNEQFF.

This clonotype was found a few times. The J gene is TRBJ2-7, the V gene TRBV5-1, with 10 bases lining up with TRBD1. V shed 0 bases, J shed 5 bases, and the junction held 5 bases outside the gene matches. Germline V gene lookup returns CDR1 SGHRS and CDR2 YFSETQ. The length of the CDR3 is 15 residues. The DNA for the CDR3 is TGCGCCAGCAGCTTGGGTTGGACAGGGGGTGACGAGCAGTACTTC. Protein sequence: CASSLGWTGGDEQYF.

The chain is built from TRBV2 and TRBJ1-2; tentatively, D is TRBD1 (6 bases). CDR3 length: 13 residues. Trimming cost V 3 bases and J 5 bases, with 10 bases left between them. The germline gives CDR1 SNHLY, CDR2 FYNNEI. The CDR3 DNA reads TGTGCCAGCAGTGAGGGGAGGGGGTATGGCTACACCTTC. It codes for CASSEGRGYGYTF.

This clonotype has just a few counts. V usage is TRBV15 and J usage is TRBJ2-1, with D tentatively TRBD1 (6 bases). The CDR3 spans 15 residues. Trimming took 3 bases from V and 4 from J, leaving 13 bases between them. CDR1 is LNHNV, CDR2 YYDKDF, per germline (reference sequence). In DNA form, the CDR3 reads TGTGCCACCAGCAGCCGAGGACAGCTTTACAATGAGCAGTTCTTC. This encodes CATSSRGQLYNEQFF.

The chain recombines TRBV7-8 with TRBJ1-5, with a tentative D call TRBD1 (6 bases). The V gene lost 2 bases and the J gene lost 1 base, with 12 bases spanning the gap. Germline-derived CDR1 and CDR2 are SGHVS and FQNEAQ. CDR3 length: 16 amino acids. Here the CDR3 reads CASSLTLGQSNQPQHF. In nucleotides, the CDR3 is TGTGCCAGCAGCTTAACTCTCGGACAGAGCAATCAGCCCCAGCATTTT.

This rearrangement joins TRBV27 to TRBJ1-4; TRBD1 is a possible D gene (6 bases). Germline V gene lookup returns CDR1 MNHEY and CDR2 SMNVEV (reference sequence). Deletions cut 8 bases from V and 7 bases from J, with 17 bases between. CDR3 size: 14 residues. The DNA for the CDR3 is TGTGCCAGCGGGGGGGCCCTAGCTAGTGAAAAACTGTTTTTT. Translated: CASGGALASEKLFF.

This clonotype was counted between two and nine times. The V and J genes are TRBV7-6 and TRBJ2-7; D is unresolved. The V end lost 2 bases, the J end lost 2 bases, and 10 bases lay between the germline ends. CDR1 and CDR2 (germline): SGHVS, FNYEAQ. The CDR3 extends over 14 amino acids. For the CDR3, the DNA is TGTGCCAGCAGCTTACTGACGGATCCCTACGAGCAGTACTTC. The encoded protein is CASSLLTDPYEQYF.

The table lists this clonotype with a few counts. Here the CDR3 reads CASSLQGAETQYF. CDR3 DNA: TGTGCCAGCAGTTTGCAGGGGGCCGAGACCCAGTACTTC. This rearrangement joins TRBV6-5 to TRBJ2-5, with 8 bases that match TRBD1. CDR1 and CDR2 (germline): MNHEY, SVGAGI. The length of the CDR3 is 13 residues. V lost 4 bases, J lost 5 bases, and 3 bases stayed unmatched.

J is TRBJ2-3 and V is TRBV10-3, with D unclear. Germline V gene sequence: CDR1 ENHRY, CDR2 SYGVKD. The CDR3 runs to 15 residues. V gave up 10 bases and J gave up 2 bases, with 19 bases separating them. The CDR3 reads CATMGKVEITDTQYF. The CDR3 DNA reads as TGTGCCACCATGGGCAAGGTAGAAATCACAGATACGCAGTATTTT.

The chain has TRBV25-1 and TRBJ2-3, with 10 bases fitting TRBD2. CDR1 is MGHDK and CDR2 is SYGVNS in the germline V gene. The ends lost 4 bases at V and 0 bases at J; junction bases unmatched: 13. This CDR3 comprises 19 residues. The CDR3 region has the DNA TGTGCCAGCAGTGGTTGGCGTAGCGGGGGGTCTAGTAGCACAGATACGCAGTATTTT. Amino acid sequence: CASSGWRSGGSSSTDTQYF.

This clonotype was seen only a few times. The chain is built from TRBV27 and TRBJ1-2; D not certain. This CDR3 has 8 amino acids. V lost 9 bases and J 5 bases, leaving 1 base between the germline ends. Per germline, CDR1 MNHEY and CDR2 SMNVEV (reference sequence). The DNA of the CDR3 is TGTGCCAGATATGGCTACACCTTC. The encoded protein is CARYGYTF.

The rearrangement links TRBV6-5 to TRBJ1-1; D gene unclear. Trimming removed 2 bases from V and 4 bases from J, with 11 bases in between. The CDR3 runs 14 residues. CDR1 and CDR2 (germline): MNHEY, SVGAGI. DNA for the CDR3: TGTGCCAGCAGTTACGCCCCAGTCGCCACTGAAGCTTTCTTT. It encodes CASSYAPVATEAFF.

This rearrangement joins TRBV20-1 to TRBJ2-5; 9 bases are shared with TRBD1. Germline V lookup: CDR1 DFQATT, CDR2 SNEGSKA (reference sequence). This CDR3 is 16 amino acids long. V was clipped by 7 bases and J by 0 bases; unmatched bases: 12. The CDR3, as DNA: TGCAGTGTCCTAGGGTTGGGGACAGGGTACCAAGAGACCCAGTACTTC. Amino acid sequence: CSVLGLGTGYQETQYF.